The present T cell receptor (beta chain) was sequenced within a study of blood T cell repertoires in COVID-19. Study in general: PBMCs, B-cell-depleted T cells, or T cells provided the cDNA or gDNA that made up the material.

The assay was immunoSEQ multiplex PCR, and TCRdb's table has in-frame clones only and misses some. The table includes 270,000 or so clones, around nine tenths detected once. This CDR3 is 14 amino acids long. J gave up 7 bases and V 0 bases, and 4 bases lay outside the gene matches. Per germline, CDR1 SGHRS and CDR2 YFSETQ. The Seattle site enrolled patients during active infection and followed them longitudinally. The sequenced sample consisted of peripheral blood. This clonotype was sampled from a woman in her twenties or thirties with COVID-19, enrolled during active disease. The chain employs TRBV5-1 and TRBJ2-1; 7 bases match TRBD1. The DNA of the CDR3 is TGCGCCAGCAGCTTGGGGGCAGGGGGTAATGAGCAGTTCTTC. It is translated as CASSLGAGGNEQFF.